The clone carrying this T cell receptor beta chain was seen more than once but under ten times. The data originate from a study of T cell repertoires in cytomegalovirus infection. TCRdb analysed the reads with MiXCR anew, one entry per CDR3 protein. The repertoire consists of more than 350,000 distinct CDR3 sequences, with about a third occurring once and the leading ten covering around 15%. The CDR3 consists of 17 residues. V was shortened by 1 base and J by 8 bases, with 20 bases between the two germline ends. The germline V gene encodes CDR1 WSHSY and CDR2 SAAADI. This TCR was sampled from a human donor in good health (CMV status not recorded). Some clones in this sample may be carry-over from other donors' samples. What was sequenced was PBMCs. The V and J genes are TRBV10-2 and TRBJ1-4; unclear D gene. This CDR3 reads CASSEFLGLGSEEKLFF. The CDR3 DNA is TGCGCCAGCAGTGAGTTTTTAGGTTTGGGGAGTGAGGAAAAACTGTTTTTT.